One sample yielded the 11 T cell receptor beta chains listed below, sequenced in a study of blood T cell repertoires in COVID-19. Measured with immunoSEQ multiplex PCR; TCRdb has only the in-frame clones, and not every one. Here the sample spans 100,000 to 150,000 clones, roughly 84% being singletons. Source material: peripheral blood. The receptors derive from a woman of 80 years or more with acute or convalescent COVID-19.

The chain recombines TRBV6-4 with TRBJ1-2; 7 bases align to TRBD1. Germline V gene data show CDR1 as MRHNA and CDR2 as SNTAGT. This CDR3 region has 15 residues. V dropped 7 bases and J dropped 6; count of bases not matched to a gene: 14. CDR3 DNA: TGTGCCAGCAAAGGACAGGAACCAAATATCGATGGCTACACCTTC. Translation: CASKGQEPNIDGYTF.

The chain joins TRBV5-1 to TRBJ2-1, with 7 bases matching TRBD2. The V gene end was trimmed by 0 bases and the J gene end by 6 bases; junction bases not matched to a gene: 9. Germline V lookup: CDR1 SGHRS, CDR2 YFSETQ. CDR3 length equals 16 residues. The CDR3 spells CASSLVASGRANEQFF. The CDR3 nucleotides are TGCGCCAGCAGCTTGGTTGCTAGCGGTCGTGCCAATGAGCAGTTCTTC.

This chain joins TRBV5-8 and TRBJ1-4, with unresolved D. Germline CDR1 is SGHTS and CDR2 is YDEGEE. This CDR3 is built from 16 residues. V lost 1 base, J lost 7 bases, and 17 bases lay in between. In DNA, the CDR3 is TGTGCCAGCAGCTTGTGGGCCGGGAGCCGGGGTGAAAAACTGTTTTTT. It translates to CASSLWAGSRGEKLFF.

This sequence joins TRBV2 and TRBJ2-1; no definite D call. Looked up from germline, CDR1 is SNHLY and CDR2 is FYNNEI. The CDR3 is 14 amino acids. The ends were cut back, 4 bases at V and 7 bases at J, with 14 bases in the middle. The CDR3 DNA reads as TGTGCCAGCAGTGTCGAACGGGTCGGGAATGAGCAGTTCTTC. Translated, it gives CASSVERVGNEQFF.

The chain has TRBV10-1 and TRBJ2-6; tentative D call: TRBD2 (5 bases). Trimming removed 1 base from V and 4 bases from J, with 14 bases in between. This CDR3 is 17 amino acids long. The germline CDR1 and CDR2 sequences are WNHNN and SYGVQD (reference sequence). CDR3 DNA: TGCGCCAGCAGTGAGTTAACCCCGGGGTCGGGGGCCAACGTCCTGACTTTC. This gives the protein CASSELTPGSGANVLTF.

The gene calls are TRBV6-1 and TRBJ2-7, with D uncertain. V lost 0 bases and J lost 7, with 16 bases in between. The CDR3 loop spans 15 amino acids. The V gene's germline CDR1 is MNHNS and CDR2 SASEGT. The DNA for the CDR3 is TGTGCCAGCAGTGAAGCCCCGGAACCCCTGAGGGAGCAGTACTTC. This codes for CASSEAPEPLREQYF.

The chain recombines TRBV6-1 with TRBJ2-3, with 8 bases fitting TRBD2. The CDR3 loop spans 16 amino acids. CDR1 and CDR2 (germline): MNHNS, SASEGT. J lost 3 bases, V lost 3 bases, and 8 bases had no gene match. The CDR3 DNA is TGTGCCAGCAGTGAGATAGCGGGAAGTGAAACAGATACGCAGTATTTT. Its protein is CASSEIAGSETDTQYF.

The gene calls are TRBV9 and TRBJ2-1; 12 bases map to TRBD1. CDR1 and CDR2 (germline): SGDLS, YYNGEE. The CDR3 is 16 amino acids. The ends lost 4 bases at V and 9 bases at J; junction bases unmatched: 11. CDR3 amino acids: CASSRRNPGQGAEQFF. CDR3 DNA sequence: TGTGCCAGCAGCCGCCGTAATCCGGGACAGGGGGCTGAGCAGTTCTTC.

The CDR3 protein is CASRRDIYEQYF. Written as DNA, the CDR3 is TGTGCCAGCAGAAGGGACATCTACGAGCAGTACTTC. The chain uses TRBV28 and TRBJ2-7, with D possibly being TRBD1 (6 bases). The V gene's germline CDR1 is MDHEN and CDR2 SYDVKM. V was trimmed by 6 bases and J by 3 bases, leaving 9 bases between them. CDR3 length: 12 amino acids.

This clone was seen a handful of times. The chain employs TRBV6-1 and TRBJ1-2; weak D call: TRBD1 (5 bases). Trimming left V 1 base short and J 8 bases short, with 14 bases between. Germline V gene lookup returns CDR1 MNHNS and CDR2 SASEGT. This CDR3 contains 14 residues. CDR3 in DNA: TGTGCCAGCAGTGAAGGTTCAGGGATACAAGGCTACACCTTC. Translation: CASSEGSGIQGYTF.

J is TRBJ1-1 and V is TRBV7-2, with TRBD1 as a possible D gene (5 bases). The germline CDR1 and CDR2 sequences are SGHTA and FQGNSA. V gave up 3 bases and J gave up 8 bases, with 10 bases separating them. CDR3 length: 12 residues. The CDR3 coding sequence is TGTGCCAGCAGCTTTTGGACATCGGAAGCTTTCTTT. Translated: CASSFWTSEAFF.